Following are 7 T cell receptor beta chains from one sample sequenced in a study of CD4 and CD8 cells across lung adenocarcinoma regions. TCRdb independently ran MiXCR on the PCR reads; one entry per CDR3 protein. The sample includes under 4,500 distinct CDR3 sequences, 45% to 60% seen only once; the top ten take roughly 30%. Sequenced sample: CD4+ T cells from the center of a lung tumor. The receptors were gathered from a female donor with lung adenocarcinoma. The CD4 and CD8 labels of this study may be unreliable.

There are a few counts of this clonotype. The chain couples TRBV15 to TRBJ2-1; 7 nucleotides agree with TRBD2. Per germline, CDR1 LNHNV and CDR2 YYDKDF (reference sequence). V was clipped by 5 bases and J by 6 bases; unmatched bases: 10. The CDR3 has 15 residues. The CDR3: CATSELAALLNEQFF. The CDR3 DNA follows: TGTGCCACCAGCGAGCTAGCGGCCCTCCTCAATGAGCAGTTCTTC.

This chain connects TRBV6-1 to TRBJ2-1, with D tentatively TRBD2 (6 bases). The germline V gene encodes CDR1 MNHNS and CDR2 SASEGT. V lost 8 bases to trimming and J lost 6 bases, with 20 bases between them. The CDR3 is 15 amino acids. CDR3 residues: CASEREKGYSNEQFF. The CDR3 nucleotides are TGTGCCAGCGAACGGGAGAAGGGCTACTCCAATGAGCAGTTCTTC.

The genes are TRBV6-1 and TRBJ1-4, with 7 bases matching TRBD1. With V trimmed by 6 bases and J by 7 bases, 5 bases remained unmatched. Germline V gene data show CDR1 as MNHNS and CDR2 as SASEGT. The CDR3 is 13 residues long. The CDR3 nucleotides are TGTGCCAGCAGAGTCGACAGGGCTGAAAAACTGTTTTTT. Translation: CASRVDRAEKLFF.

Here the CDR3 DNA reads TGTGCCAGCAGTCCTCTCTCCGGGACTAGCTCCTACAATGAGCAGTTCTTC. Amino acids: CASSPLSGTSSYNEQFF. The V gene is TRBV6-1, the J gene TRBJ2-1; 8 bases agree with TRBD2. Losses at the gene ends were 5 bases for V and 0 bases for J; bases not matched to a gene: 9. The germline gives CDR1 MNHNS, CDR2 SASEGT. The CDR3 runs 17 residues.

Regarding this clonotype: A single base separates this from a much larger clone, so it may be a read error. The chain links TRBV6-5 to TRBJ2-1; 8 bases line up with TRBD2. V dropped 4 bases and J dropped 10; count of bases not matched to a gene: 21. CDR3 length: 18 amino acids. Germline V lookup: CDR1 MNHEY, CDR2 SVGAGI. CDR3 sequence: CASSSSKIAGIRDYEQFF. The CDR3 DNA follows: TGTGCCAGCAGTTCCTCGAAAATAGCGGGAATAAGGGACTACGAGCAGTTCTTC.

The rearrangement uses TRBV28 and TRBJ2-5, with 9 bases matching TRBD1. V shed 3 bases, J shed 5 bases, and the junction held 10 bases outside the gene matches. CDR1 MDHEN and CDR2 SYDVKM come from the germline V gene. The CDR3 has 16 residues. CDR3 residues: CASSFARTGVWETQYF. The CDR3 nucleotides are TGTGCCAGCAGTTTTGCGCGGACAGGGGTATGGGAGACCCAGTACTTC.

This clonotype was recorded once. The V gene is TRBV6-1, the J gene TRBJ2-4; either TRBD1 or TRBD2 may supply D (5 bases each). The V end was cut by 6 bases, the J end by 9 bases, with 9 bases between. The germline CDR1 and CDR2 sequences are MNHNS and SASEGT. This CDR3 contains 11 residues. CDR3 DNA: TGTGCCAGCAGGAGGGGTAGCATTCAGTACTTC. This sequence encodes CASRRGSIQYF.